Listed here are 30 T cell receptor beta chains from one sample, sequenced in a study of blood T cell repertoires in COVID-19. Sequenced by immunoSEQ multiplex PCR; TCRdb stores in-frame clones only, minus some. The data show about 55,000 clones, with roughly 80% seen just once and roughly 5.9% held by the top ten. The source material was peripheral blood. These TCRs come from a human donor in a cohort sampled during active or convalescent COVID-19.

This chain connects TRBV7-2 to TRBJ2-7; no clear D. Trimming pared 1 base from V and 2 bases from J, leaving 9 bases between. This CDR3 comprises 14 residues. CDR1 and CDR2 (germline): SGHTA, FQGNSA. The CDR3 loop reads CASSLDPGTYEQYF. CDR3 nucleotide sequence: TGTGCCAGCAGCTTAGACCCAGGAACCTACGAGCAGTACTTC.

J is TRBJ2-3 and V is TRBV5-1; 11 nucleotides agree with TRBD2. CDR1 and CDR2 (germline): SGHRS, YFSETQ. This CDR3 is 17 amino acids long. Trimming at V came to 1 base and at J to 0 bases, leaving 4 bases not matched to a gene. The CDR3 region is CASSLSTSGGSTDTQYF. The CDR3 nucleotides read TGCGCCAGCAGCTTGTCAACTAGCGGGGGAAGCACAGATACGCAGTATTTT.

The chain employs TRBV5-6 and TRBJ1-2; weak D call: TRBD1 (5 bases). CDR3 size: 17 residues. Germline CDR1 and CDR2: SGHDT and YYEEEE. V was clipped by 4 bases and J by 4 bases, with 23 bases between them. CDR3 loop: CASSKYSLLDRAYGYTF. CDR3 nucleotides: TGTGCCAGCAGCAAATACTCCCTCCTCGACAGAGCCTATGGCTACACCTTC. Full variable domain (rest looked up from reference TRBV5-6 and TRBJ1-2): DAGVTQSPTHLIKTRGQQVTLRCSPKSGHDTVSWYQQALGQGPQFIFQYYEEEERQRGNFPDRFSGHQFPNYSSELNVNALLLGDSALYLCASSKYSLLDRAYGYTFGSGTRLTVV.

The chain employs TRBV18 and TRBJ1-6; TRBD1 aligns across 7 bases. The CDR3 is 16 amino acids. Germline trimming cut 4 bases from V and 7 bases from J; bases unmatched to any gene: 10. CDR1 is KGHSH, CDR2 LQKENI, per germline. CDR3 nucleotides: TGTGCCAGCTCACTTGGCCGGGACAGAAACAATTCACCCCTCCACTTT. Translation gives CASSLGRDRNNSPLHF.

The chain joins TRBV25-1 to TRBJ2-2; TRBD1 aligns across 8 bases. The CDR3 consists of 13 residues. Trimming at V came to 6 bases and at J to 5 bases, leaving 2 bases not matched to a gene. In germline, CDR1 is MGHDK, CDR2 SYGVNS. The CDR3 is CASRQGATGELFF. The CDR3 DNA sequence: TGTGCCAGCAGGCAGGGGGCGACCGGGGAGCTGTTTTTT.

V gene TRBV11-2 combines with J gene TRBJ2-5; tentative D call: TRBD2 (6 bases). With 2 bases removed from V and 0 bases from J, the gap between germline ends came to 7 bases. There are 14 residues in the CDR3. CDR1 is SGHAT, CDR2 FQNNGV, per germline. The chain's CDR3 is CASSLRLDQETQYF. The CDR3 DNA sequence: TGTGCCAGCAGCTTACGACTAGACCAAGAGACCCAGTACTTC.

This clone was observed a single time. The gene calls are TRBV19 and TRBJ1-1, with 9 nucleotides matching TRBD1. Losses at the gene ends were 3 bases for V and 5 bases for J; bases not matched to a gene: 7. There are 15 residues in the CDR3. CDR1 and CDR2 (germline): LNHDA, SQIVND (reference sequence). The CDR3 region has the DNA TGTGCCAGTAGTATGTACAGGGGGCGAAGGACTGAAGCTTTCTTT. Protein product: CASSMYRGRRTEAFF.

Here the CDR3 DNA reads TGTGCCAGCAGCCTCGGACAGGGCTACCAATACGAGCAGTACTTC. Translated, it gives CASSLGQGYQYEQYF. This chain joins TRBV6-5 and TRBJ2-7; 8 bases map to TRBD1. Looked up from germline, CDR1 is MNHEY and CDR2 is SVGAGI. Trimming at V came to 6 bases and at J to 4 bases, leaving 11 bases not matched to a gene. The CDR3 loop spans 15 amino acids.

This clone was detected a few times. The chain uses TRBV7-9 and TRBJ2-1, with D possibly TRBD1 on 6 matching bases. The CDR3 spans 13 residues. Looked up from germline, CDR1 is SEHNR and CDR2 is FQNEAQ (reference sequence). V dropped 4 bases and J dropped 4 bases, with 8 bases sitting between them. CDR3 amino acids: CASSSTGYNEQFF. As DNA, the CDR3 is TGTGCCAGCAGCTCTACAGGGTACAATGAGCAGTTCTTC.

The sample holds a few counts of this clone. The CDR3 here is CASSYSDRIYGYTF. The CDR3 DNA sequence: TGTGCCAGCAGTTACTCCGACAGAATCTATGGCTACACCTTC. The chain uses TRBV6-5 and TRBJ1-2, with D perhaps TRBD1 (5 bases). The CDR3 extends over 14 amino acids. V was pared by 0 bases and J by 4 bases, with 9 bases between. Germline V gene data show CDR1 as MNHEY and CDR2 as SVGAGI.

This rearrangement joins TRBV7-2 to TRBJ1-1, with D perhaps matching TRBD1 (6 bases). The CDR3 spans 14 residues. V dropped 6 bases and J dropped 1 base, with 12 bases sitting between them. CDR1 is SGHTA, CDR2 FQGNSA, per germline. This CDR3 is CASRARQENTEAFF. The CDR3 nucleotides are TGTGCCAGCAGGGCCCGACAGGAGAACACTGAAGCTTTCTTT.

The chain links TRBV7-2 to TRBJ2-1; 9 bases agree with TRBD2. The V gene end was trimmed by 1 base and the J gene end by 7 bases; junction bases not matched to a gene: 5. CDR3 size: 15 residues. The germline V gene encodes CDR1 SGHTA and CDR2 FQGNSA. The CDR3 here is CASSLGSGGGNEQFF. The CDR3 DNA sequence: TGTGCCAGCAGCTTAGGTAGCGGGGGTGGGAATGAGCAGTTCTTC.

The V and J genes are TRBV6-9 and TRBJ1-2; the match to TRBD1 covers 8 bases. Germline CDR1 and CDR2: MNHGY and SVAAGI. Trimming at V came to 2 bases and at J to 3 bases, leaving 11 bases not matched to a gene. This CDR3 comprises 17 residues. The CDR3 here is CASSYAPQGALDYGYTF. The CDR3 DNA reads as TGTGCCAGCAGTTATGCCCCCCAGGGGGCACTGGACTATGGCTACACCTTC.

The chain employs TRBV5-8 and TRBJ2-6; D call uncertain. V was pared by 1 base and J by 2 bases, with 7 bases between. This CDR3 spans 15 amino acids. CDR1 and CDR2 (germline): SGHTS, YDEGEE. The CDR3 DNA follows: TGTGCCAGCAGCTTGCACTCCGCTGGGGCCAACGTCCTGACTTTC. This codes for CASSLHSAGANVLTF.

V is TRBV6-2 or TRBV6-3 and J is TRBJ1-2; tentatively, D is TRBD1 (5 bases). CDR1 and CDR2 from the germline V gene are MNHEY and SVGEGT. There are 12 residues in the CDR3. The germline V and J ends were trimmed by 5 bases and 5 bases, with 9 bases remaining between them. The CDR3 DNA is TGTGCCAGCAGTCAGGGCGAATATGGCTACACCTTC. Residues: CASSQGEYGYTF.

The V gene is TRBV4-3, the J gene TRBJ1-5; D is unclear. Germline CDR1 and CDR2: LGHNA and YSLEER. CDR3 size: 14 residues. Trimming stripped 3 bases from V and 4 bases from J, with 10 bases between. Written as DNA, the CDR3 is TGCGCCAGCAGCCAGGAAGGAGGGAATCAGCCCCAGCATTTT. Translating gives CASSQEGGNQPQHF.

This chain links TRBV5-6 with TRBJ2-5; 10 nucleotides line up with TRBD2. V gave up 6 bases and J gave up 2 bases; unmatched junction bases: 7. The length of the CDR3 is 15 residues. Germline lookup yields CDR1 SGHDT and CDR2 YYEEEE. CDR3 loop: CASNGISGGQETQYF. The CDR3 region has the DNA TGTGCCAGCAACGGAATTAGCGGGGGGCAAGAGACCCAGTACTTC.

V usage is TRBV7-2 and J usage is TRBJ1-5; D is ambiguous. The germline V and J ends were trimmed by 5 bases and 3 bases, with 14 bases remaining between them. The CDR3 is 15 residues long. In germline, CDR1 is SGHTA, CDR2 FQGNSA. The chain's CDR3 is CASSPQESPNQPQHF. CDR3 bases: TGTGCCAGCAGCCCGCAGGAATCTCCCAATCAGCCCCAGCATTTT.

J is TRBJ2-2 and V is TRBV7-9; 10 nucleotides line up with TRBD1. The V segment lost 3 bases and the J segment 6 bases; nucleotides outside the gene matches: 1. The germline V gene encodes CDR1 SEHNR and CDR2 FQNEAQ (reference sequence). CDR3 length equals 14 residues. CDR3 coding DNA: TGTGCCAGCAGCTTCGGGACAGGGGCCGGGGAGCTGTTTTTT. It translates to CASSFGTGAGELFF.

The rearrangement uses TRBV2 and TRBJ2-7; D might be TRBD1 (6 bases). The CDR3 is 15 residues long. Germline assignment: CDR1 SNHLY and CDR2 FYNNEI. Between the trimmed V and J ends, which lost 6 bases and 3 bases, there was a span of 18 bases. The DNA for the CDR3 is TGTGCCAGCAGCCCTAACAGGGCTGGAAACTACGAGCAGTACTTC. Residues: CASSPNRAGNYEQYF.

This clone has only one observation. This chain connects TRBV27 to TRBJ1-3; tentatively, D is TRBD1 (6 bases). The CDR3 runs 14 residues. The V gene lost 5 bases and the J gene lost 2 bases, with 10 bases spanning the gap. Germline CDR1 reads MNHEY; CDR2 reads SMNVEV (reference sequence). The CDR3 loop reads CASSQGSAGNTIYF. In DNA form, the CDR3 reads TGTGCCAGCAGTCAGGGGTCAGCTGGAAACACCATATATTTT.

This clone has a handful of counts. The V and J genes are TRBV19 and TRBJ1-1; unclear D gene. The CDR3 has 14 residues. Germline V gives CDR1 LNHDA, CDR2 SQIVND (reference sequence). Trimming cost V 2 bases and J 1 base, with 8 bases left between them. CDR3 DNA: TGTGCCAGTAGTATATCACCAGGGAACACTGAAGCTTTCTTT. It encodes CASSISPGNTEAFF.

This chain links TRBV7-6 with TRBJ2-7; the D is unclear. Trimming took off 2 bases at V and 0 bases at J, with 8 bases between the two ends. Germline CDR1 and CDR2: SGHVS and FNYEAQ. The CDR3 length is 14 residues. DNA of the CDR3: TGTGCCAGCAGCTTACAGACGGGCTCCTACGAGCAGTACTTC. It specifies CASSLQTGSYEQYF. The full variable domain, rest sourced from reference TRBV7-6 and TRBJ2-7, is GAGVSQSPRYKVTKRGQDVALRCDPISGHVSLYWYRQALGQGPEFLTYFNYEAQQDKSGLPNDRFSAERPEGSISTLTIQRTEQRDSAMYRCASSLQTGSYEQYFGPGTRLTVT.

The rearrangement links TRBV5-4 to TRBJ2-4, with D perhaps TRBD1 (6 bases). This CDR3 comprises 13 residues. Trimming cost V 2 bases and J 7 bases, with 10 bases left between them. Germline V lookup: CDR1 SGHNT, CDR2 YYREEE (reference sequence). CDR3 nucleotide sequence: TGTGCCAGCAGCTTCTTCAGGGGTAACATTCAGTACTTC. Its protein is CASSFFRGNIQYF.

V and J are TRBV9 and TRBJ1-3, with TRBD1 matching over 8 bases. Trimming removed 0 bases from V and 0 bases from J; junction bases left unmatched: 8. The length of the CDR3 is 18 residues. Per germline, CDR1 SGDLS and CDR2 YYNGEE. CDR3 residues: CASSVEVTGVPSGNTIYF. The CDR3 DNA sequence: TGTGCCAGCAGCGTAGAGGTGACAGGGGTCCCCTCTGGAAACACCATATATTTT.

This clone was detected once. Here the CDR3 DNA reads TGTGCCAGCAGCTTAGACAGGGCGAACACTGAAGCTTTCTTT. Translated: CASSLDRANTEAFF. This chain links TRBV7-2 with TRBJ1-1, with D perhaps TRBD1 (6 bases). V gave up 1 base and J gave up 1 base, with 7 bases separating them. Per germline, CDR1 SGHTA and CDR2 FQGNSA. The CDR3 covers 14 residues.

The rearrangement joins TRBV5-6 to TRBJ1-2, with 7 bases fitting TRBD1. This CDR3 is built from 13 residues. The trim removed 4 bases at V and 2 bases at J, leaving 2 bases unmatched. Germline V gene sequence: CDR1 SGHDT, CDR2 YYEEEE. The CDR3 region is CASSAGQNYGYTF. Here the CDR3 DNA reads TGTGCCAGCAGCGCGGGACAGAACTATGGCTACACCTTC. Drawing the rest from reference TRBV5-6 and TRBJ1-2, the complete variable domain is DAGVTQSPTHLIKTRGQQVTLRCSPKSGHDTVSWYQQALGQGPQFIFQYYEEEERQRGNFPDRFSGHQFPNYSSELNVNALLLGDSALYLCASSAGQNYGYTFGSGTRLTVV.

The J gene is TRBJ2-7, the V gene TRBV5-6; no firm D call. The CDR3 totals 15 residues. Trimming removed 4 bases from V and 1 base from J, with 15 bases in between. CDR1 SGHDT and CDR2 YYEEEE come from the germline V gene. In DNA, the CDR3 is TGTGCCAGCAGCCGCGGCCGAAGTGTATCCTACGAGCAGTACTTC. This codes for CASSRGRSVSYEQYF. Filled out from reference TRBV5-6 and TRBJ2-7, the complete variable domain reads DAGVTQSPTHLIKTRGQQVTLRCSPKSGHDTVSWYQQALGQGPQFIFQYYEEEERQRGNFPDRFSGHQFPNYSSELNVNALLLGDSALYLCASSRGRSVSYEQYFGPGTRLTVT.

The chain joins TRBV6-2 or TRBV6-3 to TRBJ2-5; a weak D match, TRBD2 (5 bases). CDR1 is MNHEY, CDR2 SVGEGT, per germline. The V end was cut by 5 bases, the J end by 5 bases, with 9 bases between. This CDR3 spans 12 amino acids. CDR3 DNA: TGTGCCAGCAGTCAGGACTCGGAGACCCAGTACTTC. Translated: CASSQDSETQYF.

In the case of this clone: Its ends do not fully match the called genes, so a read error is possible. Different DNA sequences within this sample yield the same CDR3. In nucleotides, the CDR3 is TGTGCTAGCAGCCAAAGTTCTCAGATAAATGAAAAACTGTTTTTT. Translation: CASSQSSQINEKLFF. The V and J genes are TRBV3-1 (or the pseudogene TRBV3-2) and TRBJ1-4; D not certain. The CDR3 loop spans 15 amino acids. The germline gives CDR1 LGHDT, CDR2 YNNKEL (reference sequence).